What follows is one T cell receptor (beta chain) and its context. Its target is not known. These data come from a study of monozygotic twins with inflammatory bowel disease. Study-wide findings and caveats: Among IBD patients, TCRbeta diversity (inverse Simpson) was lower than in healthy co-twins.

The template switching step added UMIs that contained a 6-nucleotide sample barcode. TCRdb reprocessed the 5' RACE reads and stores each CDR3 protein as one record, lacking DNA. This table holds more than 100,000 distinct CDR3 sequences. The CDR3 length is 15 residues. Germline CDR1 reads KGHSH; CDR2 reads LQKENI. This chain links TRBV18 with TRBJ1-1. Sample: blood. The source is a human donor with ulcerative colitis or Crohn's disease, or a healthy co-twin of an affected twin (not recorded which). This chain's CDR3 is CASSPLGKMNTEAFF. Variable domain in full (rest from reference TRBV18 and TRBJ1-1): NAGVMQNPRHLVRRRGQEARLRCSPMKGHSHVYWYRQLPEEGLKFMVYLQKENIIDESGMPKERFSAEFPKEGPSILRIQQVVRGDSAAYFCASSPLGKMNTEAFFGQGTRLTVV.